This T cell receptor beta chain was captured in a study of human T cells and chemical hapten exposure (dated by TCRdb to the early 2020s). As for the study more broadly: For sensitization, 2% DPC in acetone was applied to a 2 cm by 2 cm area of upper inner arm skin. Weekly therapeutic DPC doses were additionally applied to the scalp of patients throughout the roughly 23-week study period. Patch testing was performed on the upper back with Finn chambers containing 0.01% DPC, and the patch tests were scored after 6 days according to International Contact Dermatitis Research Group standards. The mostly female patient cohort included alopecia areata with under or over 50% scalp involvement, alopecia totalis and alopecia universalis. Libraries were combined into a pool for sequencing, and differences in TCR yield between samples came mainly from small differences in library volumes within the pool. Peripheral blood TCR repertoire changes were tracked in vivo in alopecia patients during primary and secondary sensitization to the hapten diphenylcyclopropenone (DPC). Blood was sampled from patients pre-sensitization (week 0) and at 2, 6 and about 24 weeks after DPC sensitization. Blood for TCR sequencing was provided by twenty-nine alopecia patients at one to four time points (pre-sensitization, 2, 6 and 24 weeks).

The time point label corresponds to: pre-sensitization, week 0. The treatment or condition label on this specimen signifies: therapeutic diphenylcyclopropenone sensitization with weekly scalp DPC. At every patch-test visit, the blood draw took place before the patch test was put on. Eligible patients were aged 18 to 70, diagnosed with alopecia, deemed suitable for DPC therapy, and excluded if pregnant. Total RNA was extracted from unfractionated whole blood that had been collected in Tempus Blood RNA tubes. In this sample, this clonotype turned up many times. The specificity of this receptor is unknown. No base-level quality is on record; no much larger clone is a single base apart. Preparation of the library involved RACE. Sequencing was carried out with a NextSeq 500. During library preparation, unique molecular identifiers were attached to individual cDNA molecules so that TCRs could be counted quantitatively and reproducibly. Both TCR alpha and TCR beta chains were sequenced from each blood RNA sample. Concerning the study's data processing: Samples had a median of roughly 87,000 TCRs, with a range from roughly 20,000 to 700,000. V, J and CDR3 annotation of the TCR reads was carried out using the Decombinator software suite. For the PS versus PT1 abundance plots, all samples were subsampled to the same number of TCRs (28,000). Expanded TCRs were defined as absent before sensitization and observed at least eight times at the 2-week time point. The public reads were reprocessed in TCRdb via fastp at Q25 and MiXCR, keeping in-frame beta chains. Each entry is one CDR3 protein sequence, shown with its most common DNA and genes. TCRdb, not the original authors, processed these V and J calls. The sample table contains 85,000 to 100,000 distinct CDR3 sequences; only one count was recorded for 11% of them. The ten largest make up 2.5% to 4% of the sample.

Overall study results and their limits: Compared with pre-sensitization or healthy control sets, expanded TCRs formed significantly more large CDR3 similarity clusters, which is consistent with antigen-driven responses. Because all patients had alopecia, a presumed autoimmune disease, the immune response of the patients might differ from that of healthy individuals. The number of PT1 expanded TCRs positively correlated with patch test score, significant at thresholds 8, 16 and 32 but not 4. After repeated subsampling, changes were observed in the strength of the expansion versus patch-test correlation and in the threshold at which the correlation became significant. DPC sensitization did not change how many TCRs were above 1 in 1000 frequency, and no evidence was found of alterations in global repertoire structure.

The CDR3 spans 13 residues, from the cysteine through the phenylalanine. Kept here is only the CDR3 DNA, which spans 39 bases and is read in frame from base 1. CDR1 DFQATT and CDR2 SNEGSKA were looked up in the germline V gene (reference sequence). V lost 4 bases and J lost 3 bases; the stretch between them is 13 bases long. Sequenced here: whole blood, sampled in connection with sensitization to the hapten diphenylcyclopropenone (DPC). The chain joins TRBV20-1 to TRBJ2-7; D gene: possibly TRBD1, on 6 matching bases. The sequence was obtained from a woman aged 55-69 years with alopecia areata. Some clones in this sample may be carry-over from other donors' samples. The nucleotides are TGCAGTGCTATTCCGGGACAAAACTACGAGCAGTACTTC. Its coded protein is CSAIPGQNYEQYF.